The rows below give T cell receptor beta chains drawn from one sample of a study of T cell repertoires in cytomegalovirus infection. TCRdb itself ran the reads through MiXCR, one entry per CDR3 protein. In the table there are roughly 310,000 distinct CDR3 sequences, 25% to 30% of which are singletons. Antigens of these TCRs are unknown. Sequenced material: cultured PBMCs, taken from culture after CMV antigen stimulation. These receptors were collected from a human donor in good health (CMV status not recorded). Some clones in this sample may be carry-over from other donors' samples. Each CDR3 is given without its conserved first and last residue. The order of the fields is V gene, J gene, CDR3 protein.

>TRBV3-1|TRBJ2-7
ASSQEVSATQY
>TRBV19|TRBJ2-1
ASNSGQGTFLEQF
>TRBV6-2/TRBV6-3|TRBJ2-2
ASSPGVRTGELF
>TRBV6-5|TRBJ2-7
ASSYSAPFSGEQY
>TRBV5-1|TRBJ2-7
ASSVRLAGDSEQY
>TRBV27|TRBJ2-7
ASSPDQRGHEQY
>TRBV20-1|TRBJ2-7
SAKDGYTYEQY
>TRBV5-1|TRBJ2-4
ASSLVGAKNIQY
>TRBV29-1|TRBJ1-2
SVEERGQGLGYGYT
>TRBV2|TRBJ1-1
ASSDAVAEAF
>TRBV5-1|TRBJ1-1
ASSARGEYTEAF
>TRBV28|TRBJ2-4
ASSLPVGTLAKNIQY
>TRBV11-2|TRBJ2-2
ASSFWDTGELF
>TRBV12-3/TRBV12-4|TRBJ2-1
ASAATGATYNEQF
>TRBV5-4|TRBJ1-3
ASREGTGPGNTIY
>TRBV11-2|TRBJ1-1
ASSGQPEAF
>TRBV12-3/TRBV12-4|TRBJ1-1
ASSRSLMNTEAF
>TRBV12-3/TRBV12-4|TRBJ1-2
ASSLASRGGYT
>TRBV29-1|TRBJ1-2
SVDPDRGPQGYT
>TRBV2|TRBJ2-5
ASSGVTDPYQETQY